The 15 T cell receptor beta chains below come from one sample, sequenced in a study of blood T cell repertoires in COVID-19. TCRdb keeps only in-frame clones here, not all; method: immunoSEQ multiplex PCR. The sample has 200,000 to 300,000 clones; under 90% are singletons. The sequenced material came from peripheral blood. These receptors all stem from a man aged 60-69 years with acute or convalescent COVID-19.

About this clone: A read error may account for a junction end that differs from germline. This chain connects TRBV28 to TRBJ1-5, with TRBD1 identical over 8 bases. The CDR3 sequence is 12 residues long. Germline CDR1 reads MDHEN; CDR2 reads SYDVKM. The CDR3 nucleotides read TGTGCCAGCAGCACCTTCTTCCGGGACAGGTATTTT. Translating it yields CASSTFFRDRYF.

The sample holds one count of this clone. The chain joins TRBV6-5 to TRBJ1-2; D call uncertain. V was shortened by 10 bases and J by 6 bases, with 15 bases between the two germline ends. The CDR3 runs 12 residues. CDR1 and CDR2 (germline): MNHEY, SVGAGI. In nucleotides, the CDR3 is TGTGCCACTCTCGTCCAGCGTGATGGCTACACCTTC. It encodes CATLVQRDGYTF.

The rearrangement links TRBV3-1 (or the pseudogene TRBV3-2) to TRBJ1-4, with D maybe TRBD1 (6 bases). CDR3 size: 14 residues. V was shortened by 1 base and J by 4 bases, with 7 bases between the two germline ends. CDR1 is LGHDT and CDR2 is YNNKEL in the germline V gene (reference sequence). The CDR3 region is CASSQGTDNEKLFF. The CDR3, as DNA: TGTGCCAGCAGCCAAGGGACAGATAATGAAAAACTGTTTTTT.

The chain joins TRBV7-9 to TRBJ2-7, with a weak D call TRBD1 (5 bases). Germline V CDR1 and CDR2: SEHNR, FQNEAQ (reference sequence). The germline V and J ends were trimmed by 5 bases and 2 bases, with 13 bases remaining between them. This CDR3 comprises 14 residues. The CDR3 loop reads CASSQGPGAYEQYF. CDR3 in DNA: TGTGCCAGCAGCCAGGGCCCTGGGGCCTACGAGCAGTACTTC.

This chain joins TRBV28 and TRBJ2-2, with TRBD1 identical over 8 bases. Germline-derived CDR1 and CDR2 are MDHEN and SYDVKM. The CDR3 spans 15 residues. V lost 6 bases, J lost 5 bases, and 8 bases stayed unmatched. The chain's CDR3 is CASSFSGGGTGELFF. The CDR3 bases are TGTGCCAGCAGCTTTTCAGGGGGCGGAACCGGGGAGCTGTTTTTT.

This chain links TRBV6-2 or TRBV6-3 with TRBJ2-7; 7 nucleotides match TRBD1. Germline CDR1 reads MNHEY; CDR2 reads SVGEGT. This CDR3 spans 18 amino acids. The V segment lost 4 bases and the J segment 1 base; nucleotides outside the gene matches: 16. The CDR3 spells CASSSRGGQSPSSYEQYF. The CDR3 DNA sequence: TGTGCCAGCAGTTCGCGAGGGGGACAGTCGCCCTCATCCTACGAGCAGTACTTC.

This clone was seen only once. J is TRBJ1-5 and V is TRBV7-9, with 7 bases identical to TRBD1. Losses at the gene ends were 1 base for V and 11 bases for J; bases not matched to a gene: 11. CDR1 SEHNR and CDR2 FQNEAQ come from the germline V gene (reference sequence). The CDR3 extends over 15 amino acids. CDR3 sequence reads: CASSLDTGALSAQHF. The CDR3 bases are TGTGCCAGCAGCTTAGACACAGGGGCGCTATCAGCCCAGCATTTT.

As regards this clone: Other DNA sequences in this sample translate to the same CDR3. The V and J genes are TRBV7-9 and TRBJ1-1; D not resolved. V was clipped by 0 bases and J by 0 bases, with 2 bases between them. The CDR3 consists of 13 residues. Germline V gives CDR1 SEHNR, CDR2 FQNEAQ (reference sequence). The DNA of the CDR3 is TGTGCCAGCAGCTTAGCCATGAACACTGAAGCTTTCTTT. Translated: CASSLAMNTEAFF.

This chain connects TRBV28 to TRBJ2-3, with 13 bases lining up with TRBD2. This CDR3 contains 14 residues. Looked up from germline, CDR1 is MDHEN and CDR2 is SYDVKM. The V gene end was trimmed by 7 bases and the J gene end by 7 bases; junction bases not matched to a gene: 5. CDR3 sequence reads: CASMTSGRTYTQYF. CDR3 DNA: TGTGCCAGCATGACTAGCGGGAGGACCTATACGCAGTATTTT.

The J gene is TRBJ2-7, the V gene TRBV7-3; a possible D gene is TRBD1 (7 bases). This CDR3 comprises 15 residues. CDR1 is SGHTA, CDR2 FQGTGA, per germline. Trimming removed 4 bases from V and 6 bases from J, with 19 bases in between. The CDR3 bases are TGTGCCAGCAGCTCGTTAGGGGGCGGGGTTGGCGAGCAGTACTTC. This translates into CASSSLGGGVGEQYF.

This chain uses TRBV29-1 with TRBJ1-1; a possible D gene is TRBD1 (5 bases). From germline, CDR1 is SQVTM and CDR2 ANQGSEA. V shed 7 bases and J shed 0 bases, with 12 bases lying between them. The CDR3 contains 13 residues. CDR3 residues: CSARQLMNTEAFF. The CDR3 DNA is TGCAGCGCTAGACAGCTGATGAACACTGAAGCTTTCTTT.

The chain carries TRBV15 and TRBJ2-1; possible D gene TRBD2, 5 bases. The CDR3 is 16 amino acids. Trimming took 0 bases from V and 7 from J, leaving 16 bases between them. Germline-derived CDR1 and CDR2 are LNHNV and YYDKDF (reference sequence). The DNA of the CDR3 is TGTGCCACCAGCAGAGAAATTGTGAGGGCCGTAAATGAGCAGTTCTTC. Translation gives CATSREIVRAVNEQFF.

The CDR3: CASSLIGGRGWHEQFF. DNA of the CDR3: TGTGCCAGCAGCTTAATAGGTGGCAGGGGGTGGCATGAGCAGTTCTTC. The chain links TRBV7-8 to TRBJ2-1; TRBD1 agrees at 7 bases. Germline V gene data show CDR1 as SGHVS and CDR2 as FQNEAQ. There are 16 residues in the CDR3. Trimming cost V 2 bases and J 8 bases; bases outside gene matches: 12.

The rearrangement uses TRBV5-4 and TRBJ2-3, with 13 positions matching TRBD2. The CDR3 consists of 18 residues. J gave up 0 bases and V 4 bases, and 8 bases lay outside the gene matches. Per the germline V gene, CDR1 is SGHNT and CDR2 is YYREEE (reference sequence). CDR3 nucleotides: TGTGCCAGCAGCCGGGGACTAGCGGGAACATCTAGCACAGATACGCAGTATTTT. Its translation is CASSRGLAGTSSTDTQYF. Full variable domain (missing parts from reference TRBV5-4 and TRBJ2-3): ETGVTQSPTHLIKTRGQQVTLRCSSQSGHNTVSWYQQALGQGPQFIFQYYREEENGRGNFPPRFSGLQFPNYSSELNVNALELDDSALYLCASSRGLAGTSSTDTQYFGPGTRLTVL.

This chain connects TRBV19 to TRBJ2-7; 7 nucleotides align to TRBD1. Germline loops: CDR1 LNHDA, CDR2 SQIVND (reference sequence). The length of the CDR3 is 15 residues. V was clipped by 4 bases and J by 6 bases; unmatched bases: 12. CDR3 protein: CASSRKGQRTSEQYF. The CDR3, as DNA: TGTGCCAGTAGTAGGAAGGGACAGAGGACGTCCGAGCAGTACTTC.